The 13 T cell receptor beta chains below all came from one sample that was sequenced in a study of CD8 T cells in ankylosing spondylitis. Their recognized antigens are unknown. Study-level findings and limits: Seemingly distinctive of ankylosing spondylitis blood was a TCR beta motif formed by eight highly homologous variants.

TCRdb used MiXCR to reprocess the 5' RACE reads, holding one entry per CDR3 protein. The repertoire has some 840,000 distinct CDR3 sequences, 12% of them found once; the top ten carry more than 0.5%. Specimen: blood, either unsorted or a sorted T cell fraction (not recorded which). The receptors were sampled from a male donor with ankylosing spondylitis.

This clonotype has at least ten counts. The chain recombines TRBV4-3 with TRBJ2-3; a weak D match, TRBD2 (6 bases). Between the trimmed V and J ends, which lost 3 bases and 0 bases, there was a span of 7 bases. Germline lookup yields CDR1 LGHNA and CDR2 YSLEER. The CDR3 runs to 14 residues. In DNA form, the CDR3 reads TGCGCCAGCAGCCATAGCGGAAGCACAGATACGCAGTATTTT. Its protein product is CASSHSGSTDTQYF.

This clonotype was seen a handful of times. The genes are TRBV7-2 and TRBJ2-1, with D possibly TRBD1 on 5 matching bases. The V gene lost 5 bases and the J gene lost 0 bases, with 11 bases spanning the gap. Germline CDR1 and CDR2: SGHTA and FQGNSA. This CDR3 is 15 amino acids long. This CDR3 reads CASSLDKSSYNEQFF. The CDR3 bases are TGTGCCAGCAGCCTGGACAAGAGCTCCTACAATGAGCAGTTCTTC.

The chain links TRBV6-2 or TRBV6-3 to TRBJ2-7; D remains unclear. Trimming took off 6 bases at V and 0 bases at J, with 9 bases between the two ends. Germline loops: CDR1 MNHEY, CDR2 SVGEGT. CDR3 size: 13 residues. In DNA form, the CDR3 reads TGTGCCAGCAGGCGGTCTAACTCCTACGAGCAGTACTTC. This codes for CASRRSNSYEQYF.

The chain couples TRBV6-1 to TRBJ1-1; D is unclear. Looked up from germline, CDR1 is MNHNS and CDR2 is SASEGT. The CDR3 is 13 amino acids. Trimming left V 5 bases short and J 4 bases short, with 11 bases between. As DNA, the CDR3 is TGTGCCAGCAGTAGGGTAGGAAGCACTGAAGCTTTCTTT. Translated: CASSRVGSTEAFF.

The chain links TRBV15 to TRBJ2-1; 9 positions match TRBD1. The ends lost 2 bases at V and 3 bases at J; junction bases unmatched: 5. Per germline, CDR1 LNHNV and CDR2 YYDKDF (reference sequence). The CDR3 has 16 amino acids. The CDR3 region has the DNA TGTGCCACCAGCAGAAGGGGACAGGGCTACTACAATGAGCAGTTCTTC. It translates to CATSRRGQGYYNEQFF.

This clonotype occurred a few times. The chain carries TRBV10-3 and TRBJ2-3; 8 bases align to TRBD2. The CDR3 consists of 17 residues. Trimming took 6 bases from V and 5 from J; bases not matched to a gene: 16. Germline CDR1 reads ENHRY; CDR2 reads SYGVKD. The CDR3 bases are TGTGCCATCAGGATAGAGCCGGGACTAGAGTTTGGAGATACGCAGTATTTT. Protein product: CAIRIEPGLEFGDTQYF.

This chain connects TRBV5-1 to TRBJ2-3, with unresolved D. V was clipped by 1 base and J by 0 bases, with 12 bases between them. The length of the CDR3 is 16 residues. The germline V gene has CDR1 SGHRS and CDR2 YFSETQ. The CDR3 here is CASSLSEDPSTDTQYF. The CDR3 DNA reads TGCGCCAGCAGCTTGAGCGAGGACCCTAGCACAGATACGCAGTATTTT.

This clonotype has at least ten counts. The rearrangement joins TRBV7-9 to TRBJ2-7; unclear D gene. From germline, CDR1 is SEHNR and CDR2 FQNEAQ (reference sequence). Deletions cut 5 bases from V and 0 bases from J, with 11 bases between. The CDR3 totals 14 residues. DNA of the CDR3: TGTGCCAGCAGCCCAGGATCTCTCTCCTACGAGCAGTACTTC. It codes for CASSPGSLSYEQYF.

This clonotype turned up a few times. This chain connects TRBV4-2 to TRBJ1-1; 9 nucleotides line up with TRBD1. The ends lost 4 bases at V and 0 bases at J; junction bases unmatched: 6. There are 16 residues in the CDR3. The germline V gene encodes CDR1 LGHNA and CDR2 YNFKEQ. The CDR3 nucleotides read TGTGCCAGCAGCCCCGGGGACAGGGATGTGAACACTGAAGCTTTCTTT. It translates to CASSPGDRDVNTEAFF.

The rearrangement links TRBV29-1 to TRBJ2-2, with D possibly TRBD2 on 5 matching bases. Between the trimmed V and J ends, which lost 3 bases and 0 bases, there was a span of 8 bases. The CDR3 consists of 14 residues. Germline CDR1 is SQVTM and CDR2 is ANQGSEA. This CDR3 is CSVDSSSNTGELFF. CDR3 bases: TGCAGCGTTGATTCTAGCTCGAACACCGGGGAGCTGTTTTTT.

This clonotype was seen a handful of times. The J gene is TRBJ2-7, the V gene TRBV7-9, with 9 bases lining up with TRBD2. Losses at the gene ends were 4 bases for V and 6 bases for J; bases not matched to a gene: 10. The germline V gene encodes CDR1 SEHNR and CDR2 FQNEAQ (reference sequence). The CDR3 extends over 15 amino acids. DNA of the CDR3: TGTGCCAGCAGCTCCCCTAGCGGGAACCCAGGCGAGCAGTACTTC. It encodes CASSSPSGNPGEQYF.

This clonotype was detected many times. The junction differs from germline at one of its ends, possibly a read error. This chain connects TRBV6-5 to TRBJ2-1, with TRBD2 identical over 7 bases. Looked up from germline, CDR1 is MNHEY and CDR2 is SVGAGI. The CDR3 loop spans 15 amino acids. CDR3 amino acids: CASSYSSGSYNEQFF. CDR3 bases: TGTGCCAGCAGCTACTCTAGCGGATCCTACAATGAGCAGTTCTTC.

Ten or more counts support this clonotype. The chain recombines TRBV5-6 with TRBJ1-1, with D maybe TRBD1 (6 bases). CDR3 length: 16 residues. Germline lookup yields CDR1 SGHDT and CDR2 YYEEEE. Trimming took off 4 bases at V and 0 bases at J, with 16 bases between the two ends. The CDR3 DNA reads TGTGCCAGCAGCCGTCTGGAACAGGGCGTGAACACTGAAGCTTTCTTT. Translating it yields CASSRLEQGVNTEAFF.